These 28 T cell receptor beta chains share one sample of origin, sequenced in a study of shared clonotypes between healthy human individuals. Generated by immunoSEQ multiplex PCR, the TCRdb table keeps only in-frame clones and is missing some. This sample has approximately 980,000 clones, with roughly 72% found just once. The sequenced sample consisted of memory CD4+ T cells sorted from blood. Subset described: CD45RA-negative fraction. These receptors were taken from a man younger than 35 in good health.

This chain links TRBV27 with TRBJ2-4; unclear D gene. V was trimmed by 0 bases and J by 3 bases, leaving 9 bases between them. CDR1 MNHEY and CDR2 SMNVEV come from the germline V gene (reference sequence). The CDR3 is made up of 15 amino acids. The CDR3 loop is CASSLSRLDKNIQYF. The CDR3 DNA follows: TGTGCCAGCAGTTTATCCCGTTTGGACAAAAACATTCAGTACTTC.

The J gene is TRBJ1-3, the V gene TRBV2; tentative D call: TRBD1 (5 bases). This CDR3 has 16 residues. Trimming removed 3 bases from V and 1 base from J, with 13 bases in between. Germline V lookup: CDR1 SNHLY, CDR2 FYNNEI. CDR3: CASSENRRSSGNTIYF. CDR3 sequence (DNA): TGTGCCAGCAGTGAGAACAGGAGATCTTCTGGAAACACCATATATTTT.

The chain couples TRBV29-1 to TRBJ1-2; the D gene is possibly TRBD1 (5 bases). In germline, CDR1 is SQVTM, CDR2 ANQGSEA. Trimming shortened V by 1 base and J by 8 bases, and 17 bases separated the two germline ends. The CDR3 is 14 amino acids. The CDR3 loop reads CSVEGLSQGGGYTF. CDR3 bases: TGCAGCGTTGAAGGCCTTAGTCAGGGAGGGGGCTACACCTTC.

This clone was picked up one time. The CDR3 protein is CASSPMDGPGQQYF. The CDR3 DNA reads as TGTGCCAGCAGCCCAATGGACGGACCCGGACAGCAGTACTTC. The V and J genes are TRBV7-2 and TRBJ2-7; no clear D gene. Germline V gene sequence: CDR1 SGHTA, CDR2 FQGNSA. This CDR3 comprises 14 residues. V lost 5 bases and J lost 8, with 19 bases in between.

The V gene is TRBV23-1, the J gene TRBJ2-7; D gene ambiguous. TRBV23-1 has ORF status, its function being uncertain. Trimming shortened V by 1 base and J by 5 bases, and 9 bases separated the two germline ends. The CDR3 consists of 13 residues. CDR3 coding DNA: TGCGCCAGCAGTCAATTTGGACCCCACGAGCAGTACTTC. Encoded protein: CASSQFGPHEQYF.

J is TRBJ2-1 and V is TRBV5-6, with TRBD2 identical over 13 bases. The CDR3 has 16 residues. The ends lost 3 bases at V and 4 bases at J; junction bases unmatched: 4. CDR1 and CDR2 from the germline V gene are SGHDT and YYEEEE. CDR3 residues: CASSSTSGREYNEQFF. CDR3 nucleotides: TGTGCCAGCAGCTCTACTAGCGGGAGGGAATACAATGAGCAGTTCTTC.

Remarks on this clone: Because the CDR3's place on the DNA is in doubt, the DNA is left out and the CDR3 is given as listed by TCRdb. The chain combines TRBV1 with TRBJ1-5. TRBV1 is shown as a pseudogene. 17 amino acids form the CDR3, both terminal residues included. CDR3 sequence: CTSSQDWGIGSNQPQHF.

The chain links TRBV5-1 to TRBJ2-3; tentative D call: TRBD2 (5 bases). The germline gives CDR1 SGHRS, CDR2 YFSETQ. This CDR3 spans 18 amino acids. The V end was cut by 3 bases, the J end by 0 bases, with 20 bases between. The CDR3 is CASSSLVRSGLSTDTQYF. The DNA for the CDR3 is TGCGCCAGCAGCTCCCTCGTCCGGAGCGGCCTTAGCACAGATACGCAGTATTTT.

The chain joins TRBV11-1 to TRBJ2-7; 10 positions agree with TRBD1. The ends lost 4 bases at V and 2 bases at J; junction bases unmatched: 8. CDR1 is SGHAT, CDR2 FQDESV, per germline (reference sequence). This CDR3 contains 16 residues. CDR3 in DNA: TGTGCCAGCAGCTGGGAGACAGGGGGCGTGCCCTACGAGCAGTACTTC. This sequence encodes CASSWETGGVPYEQYF.

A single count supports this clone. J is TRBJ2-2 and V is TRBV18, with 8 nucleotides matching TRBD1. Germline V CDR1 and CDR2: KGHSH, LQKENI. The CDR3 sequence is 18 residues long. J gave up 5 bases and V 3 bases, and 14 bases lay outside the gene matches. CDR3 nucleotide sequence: TGTGCCAGCTCACCGATGGGACAGGCCAACGATAGGACCGGGGAGCTGTTTTTT. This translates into CASSPMGQANDRTGELFF.

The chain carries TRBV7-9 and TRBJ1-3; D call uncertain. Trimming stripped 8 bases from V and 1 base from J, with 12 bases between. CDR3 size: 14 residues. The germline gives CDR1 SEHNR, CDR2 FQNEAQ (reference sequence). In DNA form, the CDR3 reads TGTGCCAGCGGCGTTATAACTTCTGGAAACACCATATATTTT. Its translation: CASGVITSGNTIYF.

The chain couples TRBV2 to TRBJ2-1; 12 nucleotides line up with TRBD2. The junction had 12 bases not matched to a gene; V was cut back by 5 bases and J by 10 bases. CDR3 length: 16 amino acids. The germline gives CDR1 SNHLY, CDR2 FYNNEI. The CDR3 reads CASSPMTSGSRKEQFF. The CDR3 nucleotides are TGTGCCAGCAGTCCCATGACTAGCGGGAGTCGAAAGGAGCAGTTCTTC.

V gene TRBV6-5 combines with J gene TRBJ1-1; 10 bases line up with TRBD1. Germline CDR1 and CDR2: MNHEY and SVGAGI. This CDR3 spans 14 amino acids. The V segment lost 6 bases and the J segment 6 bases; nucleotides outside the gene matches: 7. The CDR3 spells CASSLPGQGAEAFF. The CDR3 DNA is TGTGCCAGCAGCCTACCAGGACAGGGGGCTGAAGCTTTCTTT.

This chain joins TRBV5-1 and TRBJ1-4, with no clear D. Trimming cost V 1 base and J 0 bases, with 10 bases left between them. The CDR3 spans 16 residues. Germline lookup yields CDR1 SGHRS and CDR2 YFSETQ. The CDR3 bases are TGCGCCAGCAGCTTGATCGGGAGGGCAACTAATGAAAAACTGTTTTTT. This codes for CASSLIGRATNEKLFF.

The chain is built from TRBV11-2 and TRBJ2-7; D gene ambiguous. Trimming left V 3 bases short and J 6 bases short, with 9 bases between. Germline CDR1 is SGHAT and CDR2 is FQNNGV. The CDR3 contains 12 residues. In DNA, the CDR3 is TGTGCCAGCAGCTTCCGGGTCGCCGAGCAGTACTTC. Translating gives CASSFRVAEQYF.

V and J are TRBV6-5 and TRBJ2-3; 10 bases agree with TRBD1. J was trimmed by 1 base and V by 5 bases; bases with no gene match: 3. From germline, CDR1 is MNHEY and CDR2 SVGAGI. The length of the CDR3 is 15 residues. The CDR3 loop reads CASSRQGAGTDTQYF. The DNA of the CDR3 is TGTGCCAGCAGTAGACAGGGGGCCGGCACAGATACGCAGTATTTT.

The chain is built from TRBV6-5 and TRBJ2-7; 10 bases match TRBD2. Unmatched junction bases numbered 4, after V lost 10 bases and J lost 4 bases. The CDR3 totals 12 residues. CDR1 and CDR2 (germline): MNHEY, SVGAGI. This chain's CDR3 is CATSGLAYEQYF. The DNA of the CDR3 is TGTGCCACCTCGGGACTAGCGTACGAGCAGTACTTC.

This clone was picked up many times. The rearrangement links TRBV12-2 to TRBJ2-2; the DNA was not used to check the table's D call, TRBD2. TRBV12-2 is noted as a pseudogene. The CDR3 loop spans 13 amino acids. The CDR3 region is CASRLTNTGELFF. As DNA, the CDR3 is TGTGCAAGTCGCTTAACTAACACCGGGGAGCTGTTTTTT.

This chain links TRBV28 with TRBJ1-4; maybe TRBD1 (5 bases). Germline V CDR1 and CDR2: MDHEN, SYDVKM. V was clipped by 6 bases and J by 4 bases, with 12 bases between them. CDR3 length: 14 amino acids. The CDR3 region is CASRPGRFNEKLFF. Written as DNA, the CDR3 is TGTGCCAGCAGACCGGGACGGTTTAATGAAAAACTGTTTTTT.

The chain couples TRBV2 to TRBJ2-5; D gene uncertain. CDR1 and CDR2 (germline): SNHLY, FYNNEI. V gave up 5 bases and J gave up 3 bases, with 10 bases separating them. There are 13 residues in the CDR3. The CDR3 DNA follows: TGTGCCAGCAGTTACAGACTGGAAGAGACCCAGTACTTC. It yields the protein CASSYRLEETQYF.

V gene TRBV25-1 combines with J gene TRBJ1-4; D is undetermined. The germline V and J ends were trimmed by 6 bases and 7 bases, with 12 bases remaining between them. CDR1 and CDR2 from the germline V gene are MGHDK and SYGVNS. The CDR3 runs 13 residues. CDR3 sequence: CASRQHGTEKLFF. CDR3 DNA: TGTGCCAGCAGACAACACGGAACTGAAAAACTGTTTTTT.

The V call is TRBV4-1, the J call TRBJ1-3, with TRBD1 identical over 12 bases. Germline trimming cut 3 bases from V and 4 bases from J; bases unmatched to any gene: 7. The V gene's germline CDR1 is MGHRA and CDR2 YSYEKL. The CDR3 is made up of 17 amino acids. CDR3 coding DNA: TGCGCCAGCAGCCATTGGGACAGGGGGCGATCGGGAAACACCATATATTTT. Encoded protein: CASSHWDRGRSGNTIYF.

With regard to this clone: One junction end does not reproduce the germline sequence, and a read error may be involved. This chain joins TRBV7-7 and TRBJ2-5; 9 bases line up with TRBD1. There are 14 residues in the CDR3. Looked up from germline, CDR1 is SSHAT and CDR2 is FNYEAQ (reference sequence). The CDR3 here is CASSPTSTGGGQYF. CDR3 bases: TGTGCTAGCAGCCCCACATCGACAGGGGGTGGCCAGTACTTC.

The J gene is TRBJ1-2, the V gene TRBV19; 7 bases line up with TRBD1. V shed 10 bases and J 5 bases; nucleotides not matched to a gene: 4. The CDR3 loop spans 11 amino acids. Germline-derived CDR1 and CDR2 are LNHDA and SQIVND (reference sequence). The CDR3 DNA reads TGTGCCACCAGGACAGGTTATGGCTACACCTTC. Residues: CATRTGYGYTF.

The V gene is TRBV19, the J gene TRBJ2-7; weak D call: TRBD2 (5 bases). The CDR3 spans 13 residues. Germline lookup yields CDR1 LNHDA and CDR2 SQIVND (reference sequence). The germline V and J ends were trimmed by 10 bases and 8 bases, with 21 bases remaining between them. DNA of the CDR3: TGTGCCACCAGTATGGTGGGAGCTGTACAGCAGTACTTC. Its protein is CATSMVGAVQQYF.

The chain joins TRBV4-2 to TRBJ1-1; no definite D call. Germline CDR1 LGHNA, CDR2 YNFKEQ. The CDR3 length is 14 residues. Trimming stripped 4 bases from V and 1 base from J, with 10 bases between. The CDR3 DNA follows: TGTGCCAGCAGCCGAGACCCCGGGAACACTGAAGCTTTCTTT. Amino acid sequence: CASSRDPGNTEAFF.

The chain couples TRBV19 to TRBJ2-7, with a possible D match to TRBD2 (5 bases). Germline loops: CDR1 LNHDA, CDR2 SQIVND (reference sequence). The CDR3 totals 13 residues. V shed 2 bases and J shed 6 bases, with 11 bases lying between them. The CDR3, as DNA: TGTGCCAGTAGTATACGGGGTATAGGCGAGCAGTACTTC. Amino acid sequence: CASSIRGIGEQYF.

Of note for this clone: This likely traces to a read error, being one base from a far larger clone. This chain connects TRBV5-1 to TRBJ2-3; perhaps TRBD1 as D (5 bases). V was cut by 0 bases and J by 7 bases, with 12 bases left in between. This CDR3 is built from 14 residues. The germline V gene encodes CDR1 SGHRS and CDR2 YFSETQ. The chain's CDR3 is CASSLEGAGYTQYF. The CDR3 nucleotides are TGCGCCAGCAGCTTGGAAGGGGCAGGGTATACGCAGTATTTT.